This T cell receptor (beta chain) was sequenced during a study of T cells of healthy individuals. The table lists this clonotype with many counts. Each CDR3 protein is one row after TCRdb ran MiXCR on the 5' RACE reads. The sample has 63,000 or so distinct CDR3 sequences, under 20% seen once. The length of the CDR3 is 17 residues. Germline values: CDR1 DFQATT, CDR2 SNEGSKA (reference sequence). Trimming left V 2 bases short and J 3 bases short, with 22 bases between. This sequence originates from a human donor in good health. The V gene is TRBV20-1, the J gene TRBJ2-5; no firm D call. The CDR3 loop is CSARSPLVVRGEETQYF. The DNA for the CDR3 is TGCAGTGCTAGATCGCCCCTTGTTGTGCGCGGTGAAGAGACCCAGTACTTC.